The 14 T cell receptor beta chains in this list originate from one sample, sequenced in a study of metastatic and nonmetastatic thyroid tumors. With MiXCR, TCRdb reprocessed the PCR reads. The table has 34,000 or so clones, roughly a third seen once; the top ten hold 22%. Treatment of any kind had been given to no patient before thyroid surgery. Sequences were obtained from tumor tissue. The receptor set was obtained from a female donor with papillary thyroid cancer or a benign thyroid nodule (not recorded which). Some clones in this sample may be carry-over from other donors' samples.

The rearrangement uses TRBV4-1 and TRBJ2-7; D is perhaps TRBD2 (5 bases). The CDR3 is 14 amino acids. V dropped 5 bases and J dropped 2 bases, with 13 bases sitting between them. Germline CDR1 reads MGHRA; CDR2 reads YSYEKL. CDR3 sequence reads: CASSTLDGAYEQYF. The CDR3 nucleotides read TGCGCCAGCAGCACCCTGGACGGGGCCTACGAGCAGTACTTC.

The chain links TRBV27 to TRBJ1-1; TRBD1 might be the D (5 bases). Germline CDR1 and CDR2: MNHEY and SMNVEV (reference sequence). This CDR3 is 16 amino acids long. The V and J ends lost 5 bases and 2 bases respectively, with 18 bases between them. DNA of the CDR3: TGTGCCAGCAGTCGCTACGAGGGACGGAGCAACACTGAAGCTTTCTTT. Translation gives CASSRYEGRSNTEAFF.

This chain connects TRBV5-1 to TRBJ2-3; a weak D match, TRBD2 (6 bases). The CDR3 consists of 16 residues. CDR1 and CDR2 (germline): SGHRS, YFSETQ. V shed 0 bases and J shed 6 bases, with 17 bases lying between them. CDR3 coding DNA: TGCGCCAGCAGCTTGGACGGGCCTAGTGGAGGGGATACGCAGTATTTT. Translating gives CASSLDGPSGGDTQYF.

This clone was detected only a few times. This chain links TRBV7-2 with TRBJ1-6; no reliable D call. Germline assignment: CDR1 SGHTA and CDR2 FQGNSA. Trimming took off 7 bases at V and 6 bases at J, with 7 bases between the two ends. The CDR3 extends over 12 amino acids. The CDR3 bases are TGTGCCAGCATAGGCCTTAATTCACCCCTCCACTTT. It codes for CASIGLNSPLHF.

This chain connects TRBV28 to TRBJ2-3; TRBD2 agrees at 8 bases. This CDR3 is 17 amino acids long. Looked up from germline, CDR1 is MDHEN and CDR2 is SYDVKM. The J segment lost 6 bases and the V segment lost 3 bases, leaving 14 bases of the junction unmatched. The CDR3 reads CASSFEYLREAADTQYF. CDR3 bases: TGTGCCAGCAGTTTCGAATATTTGCGGGAGGCAGCGGATACGCAGTATTTT. Full variable domain (remainder filled in from reference TRBV28 and TRBJ2-3): DVKVTQSSRYLVKRTGEKVFLECVQDMDHENMFWYRQDPGLGLRLIYFSYDVKMKEKGDIPEGYSVSREKKERFSLILESASTNQTSMYLCASSFEYLREAADTQYFGPGTRLTVL.

The V gene is TRBV6-6, the J gene TRBJ2-1, with D unclear. The germline V and J ends were trimmed by 2 bases and 0 bases, with 8 bases remaining between them. CDR3 size: 15 residues. The V gene's germline CDR1 is MNHNY and CDR2 SVGAGI (reference sequence). CDR3 amino acids: CASSYAQSSYNEQFF. CDR3 bases: TGTGCCAGCAGTTACGCCCAGAGCTCCTACAATGAGCAGTTCTTC.

This clone turned up a few times. The chain uses TRBV19 and TRBJ1-2; 9 bases map to TRBD1. CDR1 and CDR2 from the germline V gene are LNHDA and SQIVND (reference sequence). J lost 5 bases, V lost 6 bases, and 7 bases had no gene match. The CDR3 has 14 amino acids. The CDR3 region has the DNA TGTGCCAGTAGCCCCCGGACAGGGGAGTATGGCTACACCTTC. It encodes CASSPRTGEYGYTF. Complete variable domain (other parts from reference TRBV19 and TRBJ1-2): DGGITQSPKYLFRKEGQNVTLSCEQNLNHDAMYWYRQDPGQGLRLIYYSQIVNDFQKGDIAEGYSVSREKKESFPLTVTSAQKNPTAFYLCASSPRTGEYGYTFGSGTRLTVV.

This clone has only a few counts. V is TRBV27 and J is TRBJ2-7; 8 bases line up with TRBD1. CDR1 and CDR2 from the germline V gene are MNHEY and SMNVEV (reference sequence). V shed 3 bases, J shed 5 bases, and the junction held 6 bases outside the gene matches. The CDR3 has 14 residues. In DNA, the CDR3 is TGTGCCAGCAGTTTCTGGCAGGGGGCCAACGAGCAGTACTTC. It codes for CASSFWQGANEQYF.

This clone has just a few counts. The chain is built from TRBV6-1 and TRBJ1-2; perhaps TRBD1 as D (6 bases). CDR3 length equals 13 residues. CDR1 MNHNS and CDR2 SASEGT come from the germline V gene. V was shortened by 6 bases and J by 3 bases, with 11 bases between the two germline ends. CDR3 region: CASRAGTYYGYTF. As DNA, the CDR3 is TGTGCCAGCAGGGCCGGGACATACTATGGCTACACCTTC.

This chain joins TRBV27 and TRBJ1-1; D is possibly TRBD1 (6 bases). There are 12 residues in the CDR3. V lost 9 bases and J 1 base, leaving 9 bases between the germline ends. Germline CDR1 MNHEY, CDR2 SMNVEV (reference sequence). The CDR3 DNA is TGTGCCAGTGGGGGGCCGAACACTGAAGCTTTCTTT. This translates into CASGGPNTEAFF.

The chain uses TRBV27 and TRBJ2-1, with 13 bases identical to TRBD2. CDR3 length: 14 residues. The germline gives CDR1 MNHEY, CDR2 SMNVEV (reference sequence). The V gene end was trimmed by 5 bases and the J gene end by 9 bases; junction bases not matched to a gene: 4. In nucleotides, the CDR3 is TGTGCCAGCAGTGGGACTAGCGGGAACGGTGAGCAGTTCTTC. Translation: CASSGTSGNGEQFF.

The V call is TRBV19, the J call TRBJ1-2; TRBD1 agrees at 10 bases. Germline V gives CDR1 LNHDA, CDR2 SQIVND (reference sequence). This CDR3 is built from 13 residues. With 5 bases clipped from V and 6 bases from J, the junction kept 3 bases outside the gene matches. In nucleotides, the CDR3 is TGTGCCAGTAGTGAGGGACAGGGGAATGGCTACACCTTC. Translating gives CASSEGQGNGYTF. The full variable domain, completed using reference TRBV19 and TRBJ1-2, is DGGITQSPKYLFRKEGQNVTLSCEQNLNHDAMYWYRQDPGQGLRLIYYSQIVNDFQKGDIAEGYSVSREKKESFPLTVTSAQKNPTAFYLCASSEGQGNGYTFGSGTRLTVV.

In its sample, this clone was seen once. The chain joins TRBV24-1 to TRBJ2-1; 12 bases line up with TRBD2. V was clipped by 4 bases and J by 1 base; unmatched bases: 4. The CDR3 spans 17 residues. CDR1 KGHDR and CDR2 SFDVKD come from the germline V gene. This chain's CDR3 is CATSDRTSGMSYNEQFF. The CDR3 coding sequence is TGTGCCACCAGTGACCGGACTAGCGGGATGTCCTACAATGAGCAGTTCTTC.

The chain has TRBV6-4 and TRBJ2-3; D may be TRBD2 (6 bases). With 4 bases removed from V and 2 bases from J, the gap between germline ends came to 13 bases. This CDR3 spans 15 amino acids. In germline, CDR1 is MRHNA, CDR2 SNTAGT. CDR3 in amino acids: CASSGTGEATDTQYF. The DNA for the CDR3 is TGTGCCAGCAGTGGTACGGGGGAGGCCACAGATACGCAGTATTTT.